These T cell receptor beta chains were read from a single sample in a study of T-cell reconstitution after alpha-beta-depleted transplantation in children. TCRdb re-analysed the PCR reads in MiXCR, keeping a single row per CDR3 protein. The table includes about 300,000 distinct CDR3 sequences, around 10% detected once. Here the sequenced sample was PBMCs, taken before TCRalphabeta/CD19-depleted stem cell transplant. The receptors derive from a boy in the first two years of life with acute myeloid leukemia, due to receive a stem cell transplant. Both conserved end residues are part of each CDR3. D genes are given only for firm matches. Clone size, where shown, is once, few, many, or a class for clones that have expanded.

v_call	j_call	d_call	clone_size	cdr3_length	cdr3_nt	cdr3_aa
TRBV13	TRBJ1-3	-	-	14	TGTGCCAGCAGCTCGCAAGGGTCTGGAAACATCATATATTTT	CASSSQGSGNIIYF
TRBV29-1	TRBJ2-7	TRBD1	many	16	TGCAGCGTTGTAGGACAGGGGATGGGGAGCGTCTACGAGCAGTACTTC	CSVVGQGMGSVYEQYF
TRBV13	TRBJ2-7	-	many	12	TGTGCCAGCAGCCTGGGTCGCCACGAGCAGTACTTC	CASSLGRHEQYF
TRBV20-1	TRBJ2-3	-	many	12	TGCAGTGCTAGCGGGAGCACAGATACGCAGTATTTT	CSASGSTDTQYF
TRBV5-4	TRBJ2-3	-	many	15	TGTGCCAGCAGCTGGGGTTCCTTGGCCGCCGATACGCAGTATTTT	CASSWGSLAADTQYF
TRBV12-3/TRBV12-4	TRBJ2-3	TRBD2	-	17	TGTGCCAGCAGTTCTACGGGACTAGCGGGAGGGCCAGATACGCAGTATTTT	CASSSTGLAGGPDTQYF
TRBV6-4	TRBJ2-1	TRBD2	many	17	TGTCCCAGCAGTGTCCAGTGGCCGGGACTAGCAACGGATGAGCAGTTCTTC	CPSSVQWPGLATDEQFF
TRBV28	TRBJ1-2	-	many	12	TGTGCCAGCACCTCCTTTCCCGCAGCTTTCACCTTC	CASTSFPAAFTF
TRBV20-1	TRBJ2-7	TRBD2	few	13	TGCAGTGACCGGCGGGGGGGCCTCGACGAGCAGTACTTC	CSDRRGGLDEQYF
TRBV10-3	TRBJ1-1	TRBD1	few	15	TGTGCCATCAGCCGACAGGGGAATATGAACACTGAAGCTTTCTTT	CAISRQGNMNTEAFF
TRBV24-1	TRBJ2-2	TRBD1	-	17	TGTGCCACCAGTGATTTGCGGACAGGGGAGAACACCGTGGAGCTGTTTTTT	CATSDLRTGENTVELFF
TRBV3-1	TRBJ2-7	-	many	13	TGTGCCAGCAGCCGGGGGTCAGAGTACGAGCAGTACTTC	CASSRGSEYEQYF
TRBV7-8	TRBJ2-6	TRBD2	-	16	TGTGCCAGCTCCGGCGGGGGGAGCTCTGGGGCCAACGTCCTGATTTTC	CASSGGGSSGANVLIF
TRBV27	TRBJ2-2	-	few	16	TGTGCCAGCAGACCTGCAGGGAAGGTGAACACCGGGGAGCTGTTTTTT	CASRPAGKVNTGELFF
TRBV12-3/TRBV12-4	TRBJ2-3	TRBD2	many	15	TGTGCCAGCACCCACGGTGGCGGGGGGGCAGGTACGCAGTATTTT	CASTHGGGGAGTQYF
TRBV6-5	TRBJ1-2	TRBD1	many	16	TGTGCCAGCAGTTACTCGACCAGGGGGGCCTCCTATGGCTACACCTTC	CASSYSTRGASYGYTF
TRBV9	TRBJ2-1	TRBD2	many	16	TGTGCCAGCAGCGTAACTAGCGGGGGGTTCTACAATGAGCAGTTCTTC	CASSVTSGGFYNEQFF
TRBV5-1	TRBJ2-7	TRBD2	many	16	TGCGCCAGCAGCTTGCAAATTAGCGGGGGACCATACGAGCAGTACTTC	CASSLQISGGPYEQYF
TRBV28	TRBJ1-4	-	-	16	TGTGCCAGCAGTTTCCTCGGCCAGGCGCTAAATGAAAAACTGTTTTTT	CASSFLGQALNEKLFF
TRBV5-1	TRBJ2-6	-	many	15	TGCGCCAGCAGCATGGGGGTTGGTGGGGCCAACGTCCTGACTTTC	CASSMGVGGANVLTF
TRBV28	TRBJ2-1	-	-	11	TGTGCCAGCCGGAGGGGTGGTGAGCAGTTCTTC	CASRRGGEQFF
TRBV5-1	TRBJ1-6	-	many	16	TGCGCCAGCAGCTTGGTGAGCTGGGGGAAAAATTCACCCCTCCACTTT	CASSLVSWGKNSPLHF
TRBV3-1	TRBJ2-7	TRBD1	many	14	TGTGCCAGCAGCGTTCGGACAGGGGCCTACGAGCAGTACTTC	CASSVRTGAYEQYF
TRBV3-1	TRBJ2-2	-	many	15	TGTGCCAGCAGCCAACGCAGGGTGGCCACCGGGGAGCTGTTTTTT	CASSQRRVATGELFF
TRBV6-5	TRBJ1-3	-	many	13	TGTGCCAGCAGTTACTCGAGGGGAAACACCATATATTTT	CASSYSRGNTIYF
TRBV4-2	TRBJ2-3	TRBD2	-	16	TGTGCCAGCAGCCAAGAATCCCAGGGAGGGACAGATACGCAGTATTTT	CASSQESQGGTDTQYF
TRBV6-1	TRBJ2-7	TRBD2	-	17	TGTGCCAGCAGCTCCGCGGGGGCCGGGACTAGCTCCTACGAGCAGTACTTC	CASSSAGAGTSSYEQYF
TRBV5-1	TRBJ2-7	TRBD1	few	15	TGCGCCAGCAGCGAGACCTCAGGGGGACCGGGCGAGCAGTACTTC	CASSETSGGPGEQYF
TRBV10-2	TRBJ2-6	TRBD2	-	17	TGCGCCAGCAGTGAGGGGGGGGGAACTACTGGGGCCAACGTCCTGACTTTC	CASSEGGGTTGANVLTF
TRBV7-9	TRBJ2-7	-	many	12	TGTGCCAGCAGCTTTCTACCGAACGAGCAGTACTTC	CASSFLPNEQYF
TRBV6-5	TRBJ2-5	-	many	11	TGTGCCAGCGGCTTCTTAGAGACCCAGTACTTC	CASGFLETQYF
TRBV12-3/TRBV12-4	TRBJ2-5	TRBD2	many	14	TGTGCCAGCAGGAGGTCCGGGGGGAAAGAGACCCAGTACTTC	CASRRSGGKETQYF
TRBV11-3	TRBJ2-7	TRBD2	many	16	TGTGCCAGCAGCTTAAGCCCTAGCGGGAGTAGCTACGAGCAGTACTTC	CASSLSPSGSSYEQYF
TRBV11-2	TRBJ2-7	-	many	14	TGTGCCAGCAGCTTAGGGAGACCCTCGCACGAGCAGTACTTC	CASSLGRPSHEQYF
TRBV24-1	TRBJ2-5	TRBD2	many	16	TGTGCCACCAGTGACCGAAACCGGGACTATCAAGAGACCCAGTACTTC	CATSDRNRDYQETQYF
TRBV18	TRBJ2-5	TRBD1	many	16	TGTGCCAGCTCACCAGAGACAGGGCCCTTCCAAGAGACCCAGTACTTC	CASSPETGPFQETQYF
TRBV18	TRBJ2-1	TRBD1	-	16	TGTGCCAGCTCACCCACAACCGGGACAGGCTACAATGAGCAGTTCTTC	CASSPTTGTGYNEQFF
TRBV4-3	TRBJ2-5	-	many	17	TGCGCCAGCAGCCAAGATTGGCCGGGGCAGGGGGGCACGACCCAGTACTTC	CASSQDWPGQGGTTQYF
TRBV3-1	TRBJ2-6	TRBD2	many	17	TGTGCCAGCAGCCTAGCGGGAGGAAACTCTGGGGCCAACGTCCTGACTTTC	CASSLAGGNSGANVLTF
TRBV7-9	TRBJ2-5	TRBD2	-	16	TGTGCCAGCAGCTTAGCGACCGGCGGGGGGCTCGAGACCCAGTACTTC	CASSLATGGGLETQYF
TRBV20-1	TRBJ2-2	-	many	15	TGCAGTGCTAGAGAGCTGGGGGGGAACACCGGGGAGCTGTTTTTT	CSARELGGNTGELFF
TRBV5-1	TRBJ2-7	TRBD2	many	14	TGCGCCAGCAGGACCGGGACTAGCGGGTACGAGCAGTACTTC	CASRTGTSGYEQYF
TRBV10-3	TRBJ1-6	-	-	14	TGTGCCATCGCAGGGAAGAGGGATAATTCACCCCTCCACTTT	CAIAGKRDNSPLHF